One sample yielded the 23 T cell receptor beta chains listed below, sequenced in a study of OX40 agonist ivuxolimab in advanced cancers. Clones were read by immunoSEQ multiplex PCR, and TCRdb kept only the in-frame ones, dropping some. The sample carries approximately 89,000 clones, about 88% recorded once. Here the sequenced sample was CD4+ or CD8+ T cells sorted from blood, taken in a trial of the OX40 agonist ivuxolimab. Receptors were obtained from an adult with an advanced solid tumor such as melanoma, head and neck, liver or kidney cancer.

The chain combines TRBV14 with TRBJ2-3; D might be TRBD1 (5 bases). Per the germline V gene, CDR1 is SGHDN and CDR2 is FVKESK. This CDR3 contains 16 residues. V gave up 4 bases and J gave up 2 bases, with 16 bases separating them. The CDR3 bases are TGTGCCAGCAGCCCGAATAGGACATCACTCACAGATACGCAGTATTTT. The encoded protein is CASSPNRTSLTDTQYF.

The V call is TRBV18, the J call TRBJ2-2; TRBD2 matches 8 bases. The V segment lost 6 bases and the J segment 2 bases; nucleotides outside the gene matches: 5. Germline assignment: CDR1 KGHSH and CDR2 LQKENI. The length of the CDR3 is 15 residues. The CDR3 region has the DNA TGTGCCAGCTCGCCCGGGGGGGCAAACACCGGGGAGCTGTTTTTT. Encoded protein: CASSPGGANTGELFF.

The gene calls are TRBV11-2 and TRBJ2-5; no definite D call. The CDR3 is 11 amino acids. Germline CDR1 reads SGHAT; CDR2 reads FQNNGV. The ends were cut back, 7 bases at V and 4 bases at J, with 7 bases in the middle. The CDR3: CASTPGETQYF. CDR3 in DNA: TGTGCCAGCACCCCCGGAGAGACCCAGTACTTC.

The CDR3 region is CATSRQDSGNTIYF. CDR3 nucleotides: TGTGCCACCAGCAGACAAGACTCTGGAAACACCATATATTTT. This chain joins TRBV15 and TRBJ1-3; D uncertain. CDR1 and CDR2 from the germline V gene are LNHNV and YYDKDF (reference sequence). V lost 2 bases and J lost 0, with 5 bases in between. The CDR3 contains 14 residues.

This rearrangement joins TRBV11-2 to TRBJ1-1; TRBD1 aligns across 8 bases. The germline V gene encodes CDR1 SGHAT and CDR2 FQNNGV. The V gene end was trimmed by 5 bases and the J gene end by 3 bases; junction bases not matched to a gene: 11. The CDR3 consists of 16 residues. CDR3 in DNA: TGTGCCAGCAGCCGCCCGCCAGGGGGCGAGGACACTGAAGCTTTCTTT. Translated: CASSRPPGGEDTEAFF. Combining the CDR3 with reference TRBV11-2 and TRBJ1-1 gives the whole variable domain EAGVAQSPRYKIIEKRQSVAFWCNPISGHATLYWYQQILGQGPKLLIQFQNNGVVDDSQLPKDRFSAERLKGVDSTLKIQPAKLEDSAVYLCASSRPPGGEDTEAFFGQGTRLTVV.

The V gene is TRBV6-1, the J gene TRBJ1-5; D call uncertain. V shed 8 bases and J shed 2 bases, with 10 bases lying between them. The CDR3 contains 13 residues. Per the germline V gene, CDR1 is MNHNS and CDR2 is SASEGT. Here the CDR3 DNA reads TGTGCCAGCGTGAAGGGTGGCAATCAGCCCCAGCATTTT. Residues: CASVKGGNQPQHF.

This sequence joins TRBV6-6 and TRBJ1-2; D remains unclear. This CDR3 comprises 12 residues. From germline, CDR1 is MNHNY and CDR2 SVGAGI (reference sequence). With 6 bases removed from V and 8 bases from J, the gap between germline ends came to 13 bases. CDR3 protein: CASRGFATGYTF. As DNA, the CDR3 is TGTGCCAGCAGGGGTTTTGCCACGGGCTACACCTTC.

This chain connects TRBV30 to TRBJ1-2; 8 positions match TRBD1. V was pared by 2 bases and J by 4 bases, with 12 bases of the junction left unmatched. The germline CDR1 and CDR2 sequences are GTSNPN and SVGIG (reference sequence). This CDR3 is built from 16 residues. The CDR3 protein is CAWSPPGTGILYGYTF. The CDR3 coding sequence is TGTGCCTGGAGTCCTCCCGGGACAGGTATTCTCTATGGCTACACCTTC.

The rearrangement uses TRBV19 and TRBJ1-4; 9 positions agree with TRBD1. CDR1 is LNHDA, CDR2 SQIVND, per germline (reference sequence). The V segment lost 4 bases and the J segment 7 bases; nucleotides outside the gene matches: 4. The CDR3 runs to 14 residues. The CDR3: CASSTRDRAEKLFF. The CDR3, as DNA: TGTGCCAGTAGTACCCGGGACAGGGCTGAAAAACTGTTTTTT.

The rearrangement links TRBV7-2 to TRBJ1-6, with D hard to call. Germline loops: CDR1 SGHTA, CDR2 FQGNSA. V lost 6 bases and J lost 0, with 15 bases in between. The CDR3 runs to 17 residues. CDR3 region: CASRSLQKSSYNSPLHF. CDR3 nucleotide sequence: TGTGCCAGCAGGTCCTTACAGAAGAGCTCCTATAATTCACCCCTCCACTTT.

This clone was seen a single time. At one boundary the junction diverges from the germline segment, which might be a read error. The CDR3 region is CASSLGPTGELFF. CDR3 nucleotides: TGTGCTAGCAGCTTAGGACCCACCGGGGAGCTGTTTTTT. The V gene is TRBV7-7, the J gene TRBJ2-2; D call uncertain. Germline lookup yields CDR1 SSHAT and CDR2 FNYEAQ (reference sequence). The CDR3 consists of 13 residues.

The rearrangement uses TRBV18 and TRBJ2-7; 11 positions match TRBD1. Trimming removed 6 bases from V and 3 bases from J; junction bases left unmatched: 7. The CDR3 length is 15 residues. CDR1 KGHSH and CDR2 LQKENI come from the germline V gene. CDR3 loop: CASSERTGGRYEQYF. In DNA, the CDR3 is TGTGCCAGCTCGGAGAGGACAGGGGGCCGCTACGAGCAGTACTTC.

The genes are TRBV11-2 and TRBJ1-2, with D tentatively TRBD1 (5 bases). There are 16 residues in the CDR3. Trimming took off 5 bases at V and 5 bases at J, with 21 bases between the two ends. Germline V gives CDR1 SGHAT, CDR2 FQNNGV. CDR3 sequence reads: CASSLSQGPPGYGYTF. The CDR3, as DNA: TGTGCCAGCAGCCTCAGTCAGGGTCCTCCGGGGTATGGCTACACCTTC.

The CDR3 here is CASRQDRGSYNEQFF. CDR3 DNA: TGTGCCAGCAGGCAAGACAGGGGCTCCTACAATGAGCAGTTCTTC. The V call is TRBV6-4, the J call TRBJ2-1; 8 positions match TRBD1. This CDR3 has 15 amino acids. Germline CDR1 MRHNA, CDR2 SNTAGT. Losses at the gene ends were 6 bases for V and 0 bases for J; bases not matched to a gene: 4.

The rearrangement joins TRBV18 to TRBJ2-7; 7 nucleotides match TRBD2. The germline CDR1 and CDR2 sequences are KGHSH and LQKENI. The CDR3 spans 15 residues. V lost 5 bases to trimming and J lost 3 bases; unmatched junction nucleotides: 10. CDR3 DNA: TGTGCCAGCTCAGACGGGGGGATCCCGCTCTACGAGCAGTACTTC. Its protein is CASSDGGIPLYEQYF.

The rearrangement joins TRBV18 to TRBJ1-2; tentatively, D is TRBD1 (6 bases). V was trimmed by 5 bases and J by 2 bases, leaving 9 bases between them. The CDR3 is made up of 13 amino acids. The germline V gene has CDR1 KGHSH and CDR2 LQKENI. The CDR3 sequence is CASSTDRNYGYTF. CDR3 coding DNA: TGTGCCAGCTCAACTGACAGGAACTATGGCTACACCTTC.

This clone was found a few times. The V and J genes are TRBV5-6 and TRBJ2-7, with a weak D call TRBD2 (6 bases). Per the germline V gene, CDR1 is SGHDT and CDR2 is YYEEEE. The V gene lost 2 bases and the J gene lost 5 bases, with 8 bases spanning the gap. The length of the CDR3 is 12 residues. The CDR3: CASSFTGDEQYF. CDR3 nucleotides: TGTGCCAGCAGCTTTACGGGGGACGAGCAGTACTTC.

CDR3 sequence reads: CASSANTGSNEKLFF. CDR3 nucleotides: TGTGCCAGCAGCGCAAATACGGGTTCTAATGAAAAACTGTTTTTT. The chain is built from TRBV7-6 and TRBJ1-4; D unclear. The CDR3 is made up of 15 amino acids. Per the germline V gene, CDR1 is SGHVS and CDR2 is FNYEAQ. The V and J ends lost 5 bases and 3 bases respectively, with 13 bases between them.

V and J are TRBV18 and TRBJ2-5; 8 nucleotides align to TRBD1. The germline gives CDR1 KGHSH, CDR2 LQKENI. The CDR3 is made up of 20 amino acids. V lost 1 base and J lost 3; bases outside the gene matches: 19. The CDR3 nucleotides read TGTGCCAGCTCACCACTAGCTTTCAGGGGGCTACCTCTGACAGAAGAGACCCAGTACTTC. Its translation is CASSPLAFRGLPLTEETQYF.

V usage is TRBV30 and J usage is TRBJ2-5; tentative D call: TRBD2 (5 bases). This CDR3 comprises 11 residues. The V gene lost 4 bases and the J gene lost 9 bases, with 12 bases spanning the gap. Looked up from germline, CDR1 is GTSNPN and CDR2 is SVGIG (reference sequence). The CDR3 DNA reads as TGTGCCTGGATGGGAAAGAGGGCCCAGTACTTC. It codes for CAWMGKRAQYF.

The V gene is TRBV6-5, the J gene TRBJ1-2, with D possibly TRBD1 on 6 matching bases. This CDR3 comprises 13 residues. Germline V gene lookup returns CDR1 MNHEY and CDR2 SVGAGI. Trimming took 0 bases from V and 8 from J, leaving 10 bases between them. CDR3 in amino acids: CASSYSNQGGYTF. The CDR3 DNA follows: TGTGCCAGCAGTTACTCAAACCAGGGGGGCTACACCTTC.

V is TRBV5-1 and J is TRBJ1-4; D perhaps matches TRBD1 (5 bases). The CDR3 has 16 residues. Per germline, CDR1 SGHRS and CDR2 YFSETQ. V dropped 1 base and J dropped 3 bases, with 13 bases sitting between them. The chain's CDR3 is CASSLSLGGANEKLFF. The CDR3 region has the DNA TGCGCCAGCAGCTTGTCTCTTGGGGGTGCTAATGAAAAACTGTTTTTT.

V usage is TRBV5-5 and J usage is TRBJ1-2; no definite D call. The length of the CDR3 is 15 residues. Germline lookup yields CDR1 SGHKS and CDR2 YYEKEE (reference sequence). V lost 1 base to trimming and J lost 1 base, with 11 bases between them. CDR3 DNA sequence: TGTGCCAGCAGCTTGACAGAAATTAATAACTATGGCTACACCTTC. Its protein is CASSLTEINNYGYTF.